Listed below are T cell receptor beta chains from one sample, sequenced in a study of blood T cell repertoires in COVID-19. Assay used: immunoSEQ multiplex PCR; TCRdb lists only in-frame clones, some missing. Of over 150,000 clones listed, over 80% are singletons. Sequencing was done on a sample of peripheral blood. These receptors were taken from a woman aged 40 to 50 with COVID-19, enrolled during active disease. The CDR3 runs from the conserved cysteine through the conserved F or W. A D gene is named only where the DNA matches it firmly. Only some rows state a clone size, as once, few, many or a class for expanded clones.

TRBV27	TRBJ2-2	.	TRBD1	CASSFKSGGNTGELFF	TGTGCCAGCAGTTTCAAGTCAGGGGGGAACACCGGGGAGCTGTTTTTT
TRBV27	TRBJ2-2	.	.	CASSLNQGTTGELFF	TGTGCCAGCAGTTTAAACCAGGGGACCACCGGGGAGCTGTTTTTT
TRBV7-2	TRBJ1-5	.	.	CASSSGGGAGQPQHF	TGTGCCAGCAGCTCTGGTGGAGGGGCAGGTCAGCCCCAGCATTTT
TRBV7-9	TRBJ2-1	.	.	CASSLAGGPYNEQFF	TGTGCCAGCAGCTTAGCGGGGGGGCCCTACAATGAGCAGTTCTTC
TRBV28	TRBJ2-2	.	TRBD1	CASGTGNTGELFF	TGTGCCTCCGGGACAGGGAACACCGGGGAGCTGTTTTTT
TRBV28	TRBJ1-2	.	.	CASSLTKWGYTF	TGTGCCAGCAGTCTGACTAAGTGGGGCTACACCTTC
TRBV3-1/TRBV3-2	TRBJ1-1	.	.	CASSELGRVTEAFF	TGTGCCAGCAGCGAACTAGGCCGTGTCACTGAAGCTTTCTTT
TRBV4-1	TRBJ1-5	.	TRBD1	CASSHPDRGPQPQHF	TGCGCCAGCAGCCACCCCGACAGGGGCCCTCAGCCCCAGCATTTT
TRBV7-9	TRBJ1-5	.	TRBD1	CASSLQGADQPQHF	TGTGCCAGCAGCTTACAGGGGGCTGATCAGCCCCAGCATTTT
TRBV19	TRBJ2-3	.	TRBD1	CASRRGGQVADTQYF	TGTGCCAGTAGGAGAGGGGGACAGGTAGCAGATACGCAGTATTTT
TRBV28	TRBJ1-1	few	.	CASSLPLTGRNTEAFF	TGTGCCAGCAGTTTACCCTTGACAGGAAGGAACACTGAAGCTTTCTTT
TRBV4-1	TRBJ2-7	.	TRBD2	CASSRDTSGSTDEQYF	TGCGCCAGCAGCCGTGACACTAGCGGGAGCACCGACGAGCAGTACTTC
TRBV19	TRBJ1-2	.	TRBD1	CASTSGQLPNYGYTF	TGTGCCAGTACCTCGGGACAGCTCCCCAACTATGGCTACACCTTC
TRBV10-3	TRBJ1-2	once	.	CAISEGAAGTF	TGTGCCATCAGTGAGGGGGCGGCTGGGACCTTC
TRBV28	TRBJ2-7	.	.	CASSGQGYTYEQYF	TGTGCCAGCTCAGGTCAGGGGTATACATACGAGCAGTACTTC
TRBV7-2	TRBJ1-1	.	.	CASSPAGVGTEAFF	TGTGCCAGCAGCCCCGCGGGGGTGGGCACTGAAGCTTTCTTT
TRBV2	TRBJ2-7	.	TRBD1	CASQLTGDDYEQYF	TGTGCCAGCCAGTTGACAGGGGACGACTACGAGCAGTACTTC
TRBV7-9	TRBJ2-5	.	TRBD1	CATDRGQETQYF	TGTGCCACAGACAGGGGACAAGAGACCCAGTACTTC
TRBV4-1	TRBJ2-7	.	.	CASSLQGSYEQYF	TGCGCCAGCAGCCTCCAGGGGAGTTACGAGCAGTACTTC
TRBV2	TRBJ2-7	.	TRBD1	CASRLRDREAEQYF	TGTGCCAGCAGGCTCCGGGACAGGGAAGCCGAGCAGTACTTC
TRBV5-6	TRBJ2-7	.	TRBD2	CASSWVLAGVIHEQYF	TGTGCCAGCAGCTGGGTCCTAGCGGGAGTCATCCACGAGCAGTACTTC
TRBV2	TRBJ2-7	.	.	CASRYVEQYF	TGTGCCAGCAGATATGTCGAGCAGTACTTC
TRBV5-4	TRBJ2-1	.	TRBD2	CASSSRAGEGYNEQFF	TGTGCCAGCAGCTCGCGGGCGGGAGAGGGGTACAATGAGCAGTTCTTC
TRBV5-6	TRBJ1-5	.	TRBD1	CASSLGQVFLPQHF	TGTGCCAGCAGCCTGGGACAGGTCTTTTTGCCCCAGCATTTT
TRBV15	TRBJ1-2	.	TRBD1	CATGGTVYGYTF	TGTGCCACCGGCGGGACAGTATATGGCTACACCTTC
TRBV10-3	TRBJ1-2	.	.	CAISESAGGAYGYTF	TGTGCCATCAGTGAGTCTGCAGGTGGGGCATATGGCTACACCTTC
TRBV18	TRBJ1-1	.	TRBD1	CASSYRQGAHEAAEAFF	TGTGCCAGCTCATACAGGCAGGGGGCACATGAAGCGGCTGAAGCTTTCTTT
TRBV6-4	TRBJ2-2	.	TRBD2	CASRQLAGAQIANTGELFF	TGTGCCAGTCGCCAACTAGCGGGGGCCCAAATCGCGAACACCGGGGAGCTGTTTTTT
TRBV27	TRBJ1-6	.	TRBD1	CASKDRPAFIGSPLHF	TGTGCCAGCAAGGACAGGCCCGCCTTTATAGGTTCACCCCTCCACTTT
TRBV5-1	TRBJ1-4	few	TRBD1	CASSLLGQGVSTNEKLFF	TGCGCCAGCAGCTTGCTCGGACAGGGTGTATCGACTAATGAAAAACTGTTTTTT
TRBV7-9	TRBJ1-1	.	.	CASSLGDEAFF	TGTGCCAGCAGCTTAGGCGATGAAGCTTTCTTT
TRBV5-1	TRBJ2-1	.	.	CASSFGGPSYNEQFF	TGCGCCAGCAGCTTCGGCGGCCCCTCCTACAATGAGCAGTTCTTC
TRBV6-5	TRBJ1-5	once	.	CASTALPQPQHF	TGTGCCAGCACCGCACTTCCTCAGCCCCAGCATTTT
TRBV4-2	TRBJ1-4	.	.	CASSQAGVDRHVEELFF	TGTGCCAGCAGCCAGGCGGGGGTCGACAGGCATGTTGAAGAACTGTTTTTT
TRBV18	TRBJ1-1	few	TRBD1	CASSPRQGAKISEAFF	TGTGCCAGCTCACCCCGCCAGGGGGCTAAAATAAGTGAAGCTTTCTTT
TRBV3-1/TRBV3-2	TRBJ2-3	.	TRBD2	CASSQSPGTSVYTQYF	TGTGCCAGCAGCCAATCCCCGGGGACTAGCGTGTATACGCAGTATTTT
TRBV28	TRBJ1-2	few	.	CASSLVAGGGYTF	TGTGCCAGCAGTTTAGTTGCGGGAGGTGGCTACACCTTC
TRBV2	TRBJ1-2	.	.	CASSVTGNYGYTF	TGTGCCAGCAGTGTTACAGGAAACTATGGCTACACCTTC
TRBV27	TRBJ1-2	.	TRBD1	CASSLSFTPGGGYGYTF	TGTGCCAGCAGTTTATCCTTTACTCCAGGGGGAGGCTATGGCTACACCTTC
TRBV18	TRBJ1-2	.	.	CVSSPPGGGYGYTF	TGTGTCAGCTCACCACCGGGGGGAGGCTATGGCTACACCTTC
TRBV4-1	TRBJ2-1	.	TRBD1	CASSQDFPGQGSYNEQFF	TGCGCCAGCAGCCAAGACTTCCCGGGACAGGGGTCCTACAATGAGCAGTTCTTC
TRBV3-1/TRBV3-2	TRBJ1-1	many	.	CASSRRQLMNTEAFF	TGTGCCAGCAGCCGACGACAGCTGATGAACACTGAAGCTTTCTTT
TRBV7-6	TRBJ2-1	.	TRBD2	CASSDSGVYNEQFF	TGTGCCAGCAGCGATAGCGGGGTCTACAATGAGCAGTTCTTC
TRBV24-1	TRBJ2-5	.	.	CATSGDGQQETQYF	TGTGCCACCAGTGGGGATGGACAGCAAGAGACCCAGTACTTC
TRBV10-2	TRBJ1-3	.	.	CASSPDGNSGNTIYF	TGCGCCAGCAGTCCTGACGGGAACTCTGGAAACACCATATATTTT
TRBV5-1	TRBJ2-3	.	TRBD1	CASSVTGADTQYF	TGCGCCAGCAGCGTGACAGGGGCTGATACGCAGTATTTT
TRBV11-2	TRBJ2-2	many	TRBD1	CASSQPWTGDGELFF	TGTGCCAGCAGCCAACCCTGGACAGGCGACGGGGAGCTGTTTTTT